The 6 T cell receptor beta chains below were found in one sample sequenced in a study of T cell changes during pregnancy in multiple sclerosis. This table comes from immunoSEQ multiplex PCR, and its TCRdb copy is limited to in-frame clones, with some not included. The table lists tens of thousands of clones, around 90% of them singletons. The sequencing used CD4+ T cells from peripheral blood mononuclear cells, collected in the first trimester of pregnancy. These receptors were taken from a female donor with multiple sclerosis, enrolled in a pregnancy study.

The rearrangement uses TRBV29-1 and TRBJ1-2; weak D call: TRBD1 (5 bases). The germline V and J ends were trimmed by 4 bases and 7 bases, with 16 bases remaining between them. The CDR3 is 13 amino acids. CDR1 and CDR2 (germline): SQVTM, ANQGSEA. The CDR3 sequence: CSVASRVGGGYTF. As DNA, the CDR3 is TGCAGCGTTGCATCCAGGGTCGGTGGTGGCTACACCTTC. Looking up the rest from reference TRBV29-1 and TRBJ1-2 gives the full variable domain: SAVISQKPSRDICQRGTSLTIQCQVDSQVTMMFWYRQQPGQSLTLIATANQGSEATYESGFVIDKFPISRPNLTFSTLTVSNMSPEDSSIYLCSVASRVGGGYTFGSGTRLTVV.

Remarks on this clone: The sample holds other DNA sequences that translate to the same CDR3. V is TRBV18 and J is TRBJ1-5; 8 bases line up with TRBD1. The CDR3 runs to 14 residues. J was trimmed by 5 bases and V by 5 bases; bases with no gene match: 5. The germline V gene encodes CDR1 KGHSH and CDR2 LQKENI. CDR3 bases: TGTGCCAGCTCAGAGCAGGGGGCGGATCAGCCCCAGCATTTT. Translated, it gives CASSEQGADQPQHF.

The rearrangement links TRBV19 to TRBJ2-5; 10 bases fit TRBD1. V trimming: 6 bases; J trimming: 4 bases; junction bases outside the gene matches: 5. This CDR3 is built from 14 residues. Germline V gene data show CDR1 as LNHDA and CDR2 as SQIVND (reference sequence). For the CDR3, the DNA is TGTGCCAGTAGACCGGGACAGGGGTCAGAGACCCAGTACTTC. Protein sequence: CASRPGQGSETQYF.

This chain uses TRBV9 with TRBJ2-2; D might be TRBD2 (5 bases). V lost 0 bases and J lost 4, with 13 bases in between. Germline values: CDR1 SGDLS, CDR2 YYNGEE. The CDR3 extends over 16 amino acids. The CDR3 is CASSVEVGRATGELFF. In DNA form, the CDR3 reads TGTGCCAGCAGCGTAGAGGTAGGGAGAGCCACCGGGGAGCTGTTTTTT.

CDR3 in amino acids: CASSLARSSGNTIYF. CDR3 DNA: TGTGCCAGCAGCTTAGCCCGGTCCTCTGGAAACACCATATATTTT. The chain links TRBV7-2 to TRBJ1-3; D uncertain. Germline assignment: CDR1 SGHTA and CDR2 FQGNSA. The CDR3 totals 15 residues. V shed 0 bases and J shed 0 bases, with 6 bases lying between them.

The chain combines TRBV27 with TRBJ2-7, with 7 nucleotides matching TRBD1. The CDR3 has 15 amino acids. Germline V gene data show CDR1 as MNHEY and CDR2 as SMNVEV (reference sequence). Unmatched junction bases numbered 8, after V lost 6 bases and J lost 0 bases. The CDR3 nucleotides are TGTGCCAGCAGATTAAAACAGGGGTTCTCCTACGAGCAGTACTTC. It yields the protein CASRLKQGFSYEQYF.